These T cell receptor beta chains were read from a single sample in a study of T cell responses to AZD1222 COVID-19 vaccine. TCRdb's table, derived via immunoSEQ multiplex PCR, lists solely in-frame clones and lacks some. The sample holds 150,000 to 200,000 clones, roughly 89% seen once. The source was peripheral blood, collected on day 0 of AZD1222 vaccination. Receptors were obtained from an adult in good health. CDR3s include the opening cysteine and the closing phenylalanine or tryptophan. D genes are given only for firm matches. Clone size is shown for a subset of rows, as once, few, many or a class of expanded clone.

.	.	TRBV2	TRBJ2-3	TGTGCCAGCAGTGAAAGGCGGACGATTAGCACAGATACGCAGTATTTT	CASSERRTISTDTQYF
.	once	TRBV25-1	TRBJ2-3	TGTGCCAGCAGCGCGCGTGGCCGGGGTACGAACACAGATACGCAGTATTTT	CASSARGRGTNTDTQYF
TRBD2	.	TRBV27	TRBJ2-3	TGTGCCAGCAGTTATTTCGGGGGGGCGTTAGATACGCAGTATTTT	CASSYFGGALDTQYF
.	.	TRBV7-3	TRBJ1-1	TGTGCCAGCAGCTCCAACAAACAGACTGAAGCTTTCTTT	CASSSNKQTEAFF
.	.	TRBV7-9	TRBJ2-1	TGTGCCAGCAGCTCCTCGGGGGACCCGGGCAATGAGCAGTTCTTC	CASSSSGDPGNEQFF
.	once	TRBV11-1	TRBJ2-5	TGTGCCAGCAGCTTGCGAAATCAGGGAAACAAAGAGACCCAGTACTTC	CASSLRNQGNKETQYF
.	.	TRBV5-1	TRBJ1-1	TGCGCCAGCAGCTTGGAACAGGTTGGCACTGAAGCTTTCTTT	CASSLEQVGTEAFF
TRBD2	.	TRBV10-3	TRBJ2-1	TGTGCCACCGGGACTAGTGGCGGTGAGCAGTTCTTC	CATGTSGGEQFF
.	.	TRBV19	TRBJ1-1	TGTGCCAGTTACTACAGCCAGAACACTGAAGCTTTCTTT	CASYYSQNTEAFF
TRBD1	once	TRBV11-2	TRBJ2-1	TGTGCCAGCAGCGGATGGACAGGGGAAGTTTTCGGTGAGCAGTTCTTC	CASSGWTGEVFGEQFF
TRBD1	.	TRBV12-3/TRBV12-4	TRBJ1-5	TGTGCCAGCAGTGGACAGGCCAATCAGCCCCAGCATTTT	CASSGQANQPQHF
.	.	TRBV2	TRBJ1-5	TGTGCCAGCAGTGAAGTTGCAGGGTGGCGCAATCAGCCCCAGCATTTT	CASSEVAGWRNQPQHF
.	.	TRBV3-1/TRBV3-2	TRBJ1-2	TGTGCCAGCAGCCAACTGCAGGGAAATGGCTACACCTTC	CASSQLQGNGYTF
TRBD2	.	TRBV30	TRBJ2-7	TGTGCCTGGAGTAGCACCCTGGGACTAGCGTACTCCTACGAGCAGTACTTC	CAWSSTLGLAYSYEQYF
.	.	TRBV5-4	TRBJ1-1	TGTGCCAGCAGCCGACAGACAGGTGGGAACACTGAAGCTTTCTTT	CASSRQTGGNTEAFF
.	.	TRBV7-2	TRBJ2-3	TGTGCCGTAAGCCGGTTAGGCCTCCGAACAGATACGCAGTATTTT	CAVSRLGLRTDTQYF
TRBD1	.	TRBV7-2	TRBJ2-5	TGTGCCAGCGTAGAACAGGGGTCGCACCAAGAGACCCAGTACTTC	CASVEQGSHQETQYF
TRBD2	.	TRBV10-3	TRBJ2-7	TGTGCCATCAGGGGGAGCGGGACGAGTTACGAGCAGTACTTC	CAIRGSGTSYEQYF
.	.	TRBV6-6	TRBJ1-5	TGTGCCAGCAGTTACACTGGTCAGCAAGGACCCCAGCATTTT	CASSYTGQQGPQHF
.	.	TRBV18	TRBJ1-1	TGTGCCAGCTCACCTTACTGGCCACCGGCTATGAACACTGAAGCTTTCTTT	CASSPYWPPAMNTEAFF
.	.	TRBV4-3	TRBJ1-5	TGCGCCAGCAGCCAGAACCCCGGGGGGAGTCAGCCCCAGCATTTT	CASSQNPGGSQPQHF
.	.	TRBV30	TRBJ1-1	TGTGCCTTGGGTACATCGGGGTTTGGTACTGAAGCTTTCTTT	CALGTSGFGTEAFF